One and the same sample provided the 14 T cell receptor beta chains below, sequenced in a study of blood T cell repertoires in COVID-19. Measured with immunoSEQ multiplex PCR; TCRdb has only the in-frame clones, and not every one. The table shows roughly 250,000 clones, with around four fifths occurring only once. The sample comprised peripheral blood. These receptors all stem from a woman aged 40 to 50 with active or convalescent COVID-19.

The rearrangement uses TRBV5-6 and TRBJ1-2, with TRBD1 matching over 7 bases. The CDR3 runs 13 residues. Germline CDR1 reads SGHDT; CDR2 reads YYEEEE. Trimming removed 4 bases from V and 8 bases from J; junction bases left unmatched: 8. Here the CDR3 DNA reads TGTGCCAGCAGCCTGATACCGGGACAGGGCTACACCTTC. This sequence encodes CASSLIPGQGYTF.

This clone was seen many times. The chain joins TRBV16 to TRBJ1-2, with 8 bases identical to TRBD1. CDR1 and CDR2 from the germline V gene are KGHSY and FQNENV. With V trimmed by 3 bases and J by 3 bases, 0 bases remained unmatched. The CDR3 contains 13 residues. The CDR3 region is CASSQDRDYGYTF. The CDR3 region has the DNA TGTGCCAGCAGCCAGGACAGGGACTATGGCTACACCTTC. Full variable domain (missing parts from reference TRBV16 and TRBJ1-2): GEEVAQTPKHLVRGEGQKAKLYCAPIKGHSYVFWYQQVLKNEFKFLISFQNENVFDETGMPKERFSAKCLPNSPCSLEIQATKLEDSAVYFCASSQDRDYGYTFGSGTRLTVV.

The chain couples TRBV4-1 to TRBJ2-2, with D possibly matching TRBD2 (6 bases). Germline V CDR1 and CDR2: MGHRA, YSYEKL. The CDR3 has 17 amino acids. Trimming took off 1 base at V and 7 bases at J, with 19 bases between the two ends. CDR3 nucleotides: TGCGCCAGCAGCCAAGGGATGGGGGGACCCTGGTTCGGGGAGCTGTTTTTT. Translation: CASSQGMGGPWFGELFF.

Here the CDR3 DNA reads TGTGCCAGCAGTCTTGGGGACAGGGGGAAGCCCCAGCATTTT. It is translated as CASSLGDRGKPQHF. The chain carries TRBV6-5 and TRBJ1-5; 11 bases agree with TRBD1. Looked up from germline, CDR1 is MNHEY and CDR2 is SVGAGI. The CDR3 spans 14 residues. Trimming at V came to 5 bases and at J to 8 bases, leaving 5 bases not matched to a gene.

This clone was picked up a small number of times. The chain uses TRBV3-1 (or the pseudogene TRBV3-2) and TRBJ2-5, with a possible D match to TRBD2 (6 bases). The V end was cut by 3 bases, the J end by 7 bases, with 12 bases between. The CDR3 length is 13 residues. CDR1 LGHDT and CDR2 YNNKEL come from the germline V gene (reference sequence). CDR3 loop: CASSQDYLGTQYF. CDR3 sequence (DNA): TGTGCCAGCAGCCAGGACTACTTGGGGACCCAGTACTTC.

The CDR3 coding sequence is TGTGCCAGCAGCTTATCCCCGACAGGGGCCTATGGCTACACCTTC. It codes for CASSLSPTGAYGYTF. The chain joins TRBV7-6 to TRBJ1-2, with 8 positions matching TRBD1. Trimming removed 2 bases from V and 4 bases from J; junction bases left unmatched: 6. This CDR3 contains 15 residues. The germline V gene has CDR1 SGHVS and CDR2 FNYEAQ.

V usage is TRBV2 and J usage is TRBJ2-1; D possibly corresponds to TRBD2 (5 bases). CDR3 length: 15 amino acids. Germline CDR1 and CDR2: SNHLY and FYNNEI. With 4 bases removed from V and 2 bases from J, the gap between germline ends came to 12 bases. CDR3 loop: CASSGRAGTYNEQFF. CDR3 DNA: TGTGCCAGCAGTGGAAGGGCCGGGACCTACAATGAGCAGTTCTTC.

This chain uses TRBV5-4 with TRBJ2-7; no clear D gene. CDR1 is SGHNT and CDR2 is YYREEE in the germline V gene (reference sequence). This CDR3 has 13 residues. The V end lost 4 bases, the J end lost 5 bases, and 13 bases lay between the germline ends. CDR3 in amino acids: CASSSSPRDEQYF. The CDR3 coding sequence is TGTGCCAGCAGCAGCAGCCCTCGGGACGAGCAGTACTTC.

This chain uses TRBV10-2 with TRBJ2-5, with D tentatively TRBD1 (5 bases). This CDR3 is built from 14 residues. Between the trimmed V and J ends, which lost 7 bases and 4 bases, there was a span of 16 bases. The germline V gene encodes CDR1 WSHSY and CDR2 SAAADI. The CDR3 coding sequence is TGCGCCAGCATTGATGCAGGGTTCGGAGAGACCCAGTACTTC. Its translation: CASIDAGFGETQYF.

This clone has more than one count but fewer than ten. The genes are TRBV12-3 or TRBV12-4 and TRBJ2-4; D is perhaps TRBD2 (5 bases). This CDR3 comprises 13 residues. V dropped 7 bases and J dropped 7 bases, with 14 bases sitting between them. CDR3 nucleotide sequence: TGTGCCAGCAAGTCAACAACGGGGAACATTCAGTACTTC. Its protein product is CASKSTTGNIQYF.

V gene TRBV29-1 combines with J gene TRBJ2-1, with D tentatively TRBD1 (6 bases). Germline CDR1 is SQVTM and CDR2 is ANQGSEA. Trimming took off 1 base at V and 2 bases at J, with 12 bases between the two ends. There are 15 residues in the CDR3. The CDR3 nucleotides are TGCAGCGTTGAAGGTTCTGGGACAACCTACAATGAGCAGTTCTTC. It codes for CSVEGSGTTYNEQFF.

This sequence joins TRBV6-5 and TRBJ1-2; a weak D match, TRBD1 (5 bases). Germline V lookup: CDR1 MNHEY, CDR2 SVGAGI. Trimming took off 4 bases at V and 0 bases at J, with 9 bases between the two ends. The CDR3 is 14 amino acids. This CDR3 reads CASSWTSTNYGYTF. The CDR3 nucleotides read TGTGCCAGCAGTTGGACATCTACTAACTATGGCTACACCTTC.

The chain couples TRBV6-5 to TRBJ1-2, with a weak D call TRBD1 (5 bases). The CDR3 length is 13 residues. Germline assignment: CDR1 MNHEY and CDR2 SVGAGI. Trimming stripped 6 bases from V and 0 bases from J, with 8 bases between. This CDR3 reads CASRPQANYGYTF. The CDR3 DNA follows: TGTGCCAGCAGACCACAGGCTAACTATGGCTACACCTTC.

V usage is TRBV4-1 and J usage is TRBJ1-5; weak D call: TRBD1 (6 bases). Trimming removed 6 bases from V and 2 bases from J, with 17 bases in between. The CDR3 contains 16 residues. Germline V gives CDR1 MGHRA, CDR2 YSYEKL. CDR3 residues: CASSLKQGSGNQPQHF. DNA for the CDR3: TGCGCCAGCAGTCTCAAACAGGGCTCGGGCAATCAGCCCCAGCATTTT.